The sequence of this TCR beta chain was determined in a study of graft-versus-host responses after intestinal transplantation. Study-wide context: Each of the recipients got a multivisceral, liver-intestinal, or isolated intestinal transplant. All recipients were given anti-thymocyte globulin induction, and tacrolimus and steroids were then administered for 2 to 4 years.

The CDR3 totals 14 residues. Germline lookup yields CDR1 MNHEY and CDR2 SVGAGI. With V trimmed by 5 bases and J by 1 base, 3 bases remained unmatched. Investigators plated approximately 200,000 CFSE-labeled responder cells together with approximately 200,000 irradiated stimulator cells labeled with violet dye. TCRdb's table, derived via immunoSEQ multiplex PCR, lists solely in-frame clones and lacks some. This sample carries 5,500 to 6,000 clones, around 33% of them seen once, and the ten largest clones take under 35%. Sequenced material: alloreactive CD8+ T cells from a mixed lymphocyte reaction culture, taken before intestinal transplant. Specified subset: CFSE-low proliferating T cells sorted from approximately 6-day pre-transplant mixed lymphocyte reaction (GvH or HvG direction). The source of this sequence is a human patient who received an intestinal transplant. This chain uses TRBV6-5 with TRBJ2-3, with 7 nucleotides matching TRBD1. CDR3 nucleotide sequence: TGTGCCAGCAGTGAAGGGGGCGGCACAGATACGCAGTATTTT. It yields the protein CASSEGGGTDTQYF.